These 21 T cell receptor beta chains were sequenced from one sample in a study of identical twins. TCRdb re-called the 5' RACE reads with MiXCR, one entry per CDR3 protein. Of about 890,000 distinct CDR3 sequences in the sample, 10% to 15% are singletons; the top ten hold around 1.6%. This sample was also put to use in a study of yellow fever vaccine responses in identical twins.

The sample taken for sequencing was PBMCs. The receptors stem from a woman aged 18 to 35 in good health.

This clonotype showed up just a few times. This chain links TRBV12-3 or TRBV12-4 with TRBJ1-3; 8 positions match TRBD1. The CDR3 has 14 residues. V dropped 6 bases and J dropped 4; count of bases not matched to a gene: 5. CDR3 residues: CASRRTGQGNTIYF. The CDR3 DNA is TGTGCCAGCAGAAGGACAGGGCAGGGAAACACCATATATTTT.

The V gene is TRBV4-1, the J gene TRBJ2-5; 9 bases fit TRBD2. Germline CDR1 is MGHRA and CDR2 is YSYEKL. This CDR3 spans 17 amino acids. V lost 5 bases and J lost 1; bases outside the gene matches: 11. The CDR3 here is CASSVSPIAGVQETQYF. CDR3 DNA: TGCGCCAGCAGCGTCAGCCCCATAGCGGGAGTCCAAGAGACCCAGTACTTC.

The J gene is TRBJ2-1, the V gene TRBV5-6, with TRBD2 identical over 8 bases. V shed 4 bases and J 4 bases; nucleotides not matched to a gene: 7. The CDR3 totals 15 residues. Looked up from germline, CDR1 is SGHDT and CDR2 is YYEEEE. The CDR3 protein is CASSRRASGYNEQFF. As DNA, the CDR3 is TGTGCCAGCAGCCGGCGGGCTAGCGGGTACAATGAGCAGTTCTTC.

The chain has TRBV2 and TRBJ1-4; 7 bases are a match to TRBD1. J lost 6 bases, V lost 7 bases, and 5 bases had no gene match. This CDR3 has 13 residues. In germline, CDR1 is SNHLY, CDR2 FYNNEI. For the CDR3, the DNA is TGTGCCAGCACCAGGGGGTTCTATGAAAAACTGTTTTTT. Amino acid sequence: CASTRGFYEKLFF. The full variable domain, with the rest looked up from reference TRBV2 and TRBJ1-4, is EPEVTQTPSHQVTQMGQEVILRCVPISNHLYFYWYRQILGQKVEFLVSFYNNEISEKSEIFDDQFSVERPDGSNFTLKIRSTKLEDSAMYFCASTRGFYEKLFFGSGTQLSVL.

The chain carries TRBV7-8 and TRBJ2-7, with 7 bases aligning to TRBD1. Looked up from germline, CDR1 is SGHVS and CDR2 is FQNEAQ. J was trimmed by 3 bases and V by 5 bases; bases with no gene match: 13. The CDR3 loop spans 16 amino acids. The CDR3 loop reads CASSRPEAGTDYEQYF. The CDR3 bases are TGTGCCAGCAGCCGTCCCGAGGCCGGGACAGACTACGAGCAGTACTTC.

This clonotype was counted ten times or more. J is TRBJ2-3 and V is TRBV12-3 or TRBV12-4; no clear D gene. The CDR3 extends over 11 amino acids. The V and J ends lost 3 bases and 9 bases respectively, with 7 bases between them. For the CDR3, the DNA is TGTGCCAGCAGTTTCCAGCAGACGCAGTATTTT. Translation: CASSFQQTQYF.

This clonotype was observed a few times. The chain joins TRBV7-8 to TRBJ2-1; 8 nucleotides align to TRBD2. The trim removed 5 bases at V and 7 bases at J, leaving 13 bases unmatched. The germline V gene encodes CDR1 SGHVS and CDR2 FQNEAQ. This CDR3 is built from 16 residues. The CDR3 DNA sequence: TGTGCCAGCAGCCCAGGGATCGGACTAGCCCTGAATGAGCAGTTCTTC. This codes for CASSPGIGLALNEQFF.

A few counts support this clonotype. The J gene is TRBJ2-2, the V gene TRBV28; the match to TRBD1 covers 7 bases. The CDR3 loop spans 13 amino acids. From germline, CDR1 is MDHEN and CDR2 SYDVKM. J lost 5 bases, V lost 6 bases, and 3 bases had no gene match. The CDR3 coding sequence is TGTGCCAGCAGAAAACAGGGGACCGGGGAGCTGTTTTTT. This codes for CASRKQGTGELFF.

The chain employs TRBV6-4 and TRBJ2-3; TRBD1 agrees at 9 bases. Germline CDR1 is MRHNA and CDR2 is SNTAGT. The CDR3 contains 19 residues. Trimming cost V 11 bases and J 2 bases; bases outside gene matches: 23. CDR3 sequence (DNA): TGTGCCTTCAGCCGCGGGACAGGGCGAGGAGGCGTGTTCACAGATACGCAGTATTTT. As protein: CAFSRGTGRGGVFTDTQYF.

This chain links TRBV20-1 with TRBJ2-1; unclear D gene. Germline-derived CDR1 and CDR2 are DFQATT and SNEGSKA (reference sequence). This CDR3 is built from 14 residues. With 5 bases removed from V and 0 bases from J, the gap between germline ends came to 11 bases. In nucleotides, the CDR3 is TGCAGTGCTCGGCGGACCTACTCCTACAATGAGCAGTTCTTC. Translated, it gives CSARRTYSYNEQFF.

Turning to this clonotype: A junction boundary mismatches the germline segment, possibly from a read error. The V call is TRBV6-1, the J call TRBJ2-6; D is unclear. The germline V gene has CDR1 MNHNS and CDR2 SASEGT. The CDR3 is made up of 13 amino acids. In DNA, the CDR3 is TGTGCCAGCAGGGATTCTGTGGCCAACGTCCTGACTTTC. Translating gives CASRDSVANVLTF.

The chain carries TRBV2 and TRBJ1-1; no reliable D call. Germline V gene sequence: CDR1 SNHLY, CDR2 FYNNEI. The CDR3 spans 13 residues. The V and J ends lost 2 bases and 4 bases respectively, with 8 bases between them. The CDR3 coding sequence is TGTGCCAGCAGTGAACGGCAGATCACTGAAGCTTTCTTT. Protein sequence: CASSERQITEAFF.

The V and J genes are TRBV15 and TRBJ2-3, with unresolved D. CDR3 size: 15 residues. The V end was cut by 3 bases, the J end by 0 bases, with 10 bases between. CDR1 and CDR2 (germline): LNHNV, YYDKDF (reference sequence). CDR3: CATSSAPLSTDTQYF. CDR3 DNA: TGTGCCACCAGCAGTGCCCCGCTTAGCACAGATACGCAGTATTTT. Variable domain in full (rest from reference TRBV15 and TRBJ2-3): DAMVIQNPRYQVTQFGKPVTLSCSQTLNHNVMYWYQQKSSQAPKLLFHYYDKDFNNEADTPDNFQSRRPNTSFCFLDIRSPGLGDTAMYLCATSSAPLSTDTQYFGPGTRLTVL.

V and J are TRBV10-3 and TRBJ2-3; 9 positions match TRBD2. CDR1 and CDR2 from the germline V gene are ENHRY and SYGVKD. After removal of 5 bases from V and 2 bases from J, the junction contained 2 bases not matched to a gene. There are 14 residues in the CDR3. CDR3 nucleotide sequence: TGTGCCATCAGTAGCGGGGGGATCACAGATACGCAGTATTTT. Translating gives CAISSGGITDTQYF.

This clonotype showed up many times. The V gene is TRBV12-3 or TRBV12-4, the J gene TRBJ1-5; D is possibly TRBD1 (5 bases). The CDR3 loop spans 16 amino acids. The V gene lost 1 base and the J gene lost 6 bases, with 16 bases spanning the gap. The CDR3 DNA is TGTGCCAGCAGTTTAGTTGATCAGGGACTCGGTCAGCCCCAGCATTTT. Protein product: CASSLVDQGLGQPQHF.

The table lists this clonotype with a few counts. The V call is TRBV4-1, the J call TRBJ2-5; 8 bases fit TRBD1. The CDR3 loop spans 15 amino acids. The trim removed 3 bases at V and 4 bases at J, leaving 7 bases unmatched. Looked up from germline, CDR1 is MGHRA and CDR2 is YSYEKL. CDR3 sequence reads: CASSHLDRGRETQYF. The CDR3 nucleotides read TGCGCCAGCAGCCACCTCGACAGGGGAAGAGAGACCCAGTACTTC.

This clonotype was seen a handful of times. The chain employs TRBV11-1 and TRBJ2-7; no definite D call. The germline V gene has CDR1 SGHAT and CDR2 FQDESV (reference sequence). The CDR3 extends over 12 amino acids. Deletions cut 2 bases from V and 7 bases from J, with 9 bases between. The CDR3: CASSLMSEEQYF. The CDR3 DNA sequence: TGTGCCAGCAGCTTAATGAGTGAAGAGCAGTACTTC.

The chain has TRBV7-2 and TRBJ2-4; 7 bases align to TRBD1. The trim removed 5 bases at V and 0 bases at J, leaving 4 bases unmatched. The CDR3 length is 15 residues. Germline CDR1 reads SGHTA; CDR2 reads FQGNSA. The CDR3 is CASSDRVAAKNIQYF. Here the CDR3 DNA reads TGTGCCAGCAGCGACAGGGTTGCAGCCAAAAACATTCAGTACTTC. Combining the CDR3 with reference TRBV7-2 and TRBJ2-4 gives the whole variable domain GAGVSQSPSNKVTEKGKDVELRCDPISGHTALYWYRQSLGQGLEFLIYFQGNSAPDKSGLPSDRFSAERTGGSVSTLTIQRTQQEDSAVYLCASSDRVAAKNIQYFGAGTRLSVL.

Only a few counts were recorded for this clonotype. The V gene is TRBV5-1, the J gene TRBJ1-1; possibly TRBD1 for D (5 bases). V was cut by 0 bases and J by 0 bases, with 9 bases left in between. Looked up from germline, CDR1 is SGHRS and CDR2 is YFSETQ. CDR3 length: 15 amino acids. The DNA of the CDR3 is TGCGCCAGCAGCTTGGCGGACACCCTGAACACTGAAGCTTTCTTT. Its translation is CASSLADTLNTEAFF.

This chain links TRBV4-2 with TRBJ2-1; TRBD2 is a possible D gene (6 bases). The CDR3 loop spans 17 amino acids. Germline CDR1 LGHNA, CDR2 YNFKEQ. The V end lost 0 bases, the J end lost 12 bases, and 24 bases lay between the germline ends. CDR3 nucleotide sequence: TGTGCCAGCAGCCAAGATGGGACGGGGGTGTTTTCATGGGGGCAGTTCTTC. Protein product: CASSQDGTGVFSWGQFF.

The CDR3 bases are TGTGCCAGCAGCCTCACCGGACTAGCCGGGAACACCGGGGAGCTGTTTTTT. This translates into CASSLTGLAGNTGELFF. The genes are TRBV3-1 and TRBJ2-2; TRBD2 matches 8 bases. Germline-derived CDR1 and CDR2 are LGHDT and YNNKEL (reference sequence). Trimming took 4 bases from V and 1 from J; bases not matched to a gene: 8. The CDR3 has 17 amino acids.